The present T cell receptor beta chain was sequenced within a study of T cells in tumors after PD-1 blockade. This CDR3 is built from 14 residues. Looked up from germline, CDR1 is MNHEY and CDR2 is SVGAGI. V lost 4 bases to trimming and J lost 7 bases; unmatched junction nucleotides: 7. Study conclusions and caveats: Peripheral recruitment is suggested, as some novel exhausted tumor clones were in pre-treatment blood.

Sequencing used immunoSEQ multiplex PCR; TCRdb keeps in-frame clones, though not all of them. The sample contains roughly 47,000 clones, more than 70% of which appear only once. About this clone: Its antigen is undetermined.

The sequence came from a human donor with basal cell carcinoma. This chain uses TRBV6-5 with TRBJ1-5; 7 positions match TRBD1. The source material was PBMCs, sampled before anti-PD-1 treatment. CDR3 amino acids: CASSFDRDEQPQHF. The DNA for the CDR3 is TGTGCCAGCAGTTTTGACAGGGATGAGCAGCCCCAGCATTTT.